The 14 T cell receptor beta chains given below trace back to one sample, sequenced in a study of CD8 T cells in ankylosing spondylitis (dated by TCRdb to between 2016 and 2019). The method was 5' RACE. Reads for this sample came from an Illumina HiSeq 2500. TCRdb ran its own pipeline on the public reads, namely fastp trimming at Q25 and MiXCR clone calling, and kept in-frame beta chains. Rows merge per CDR3 protein into single entries with the most common DNA and genes. The sample table lists 300,000 to 400,000 distinct CDR3 sequences, 14% to 15% of them with a count of one. The top ten clonotypes cover around 0.99% of the sample. Specimen: blood, either unsorted or a sorted T cell fraction (not recorded which). The receptors come from a male donor with ankylosing spondylitis or in good health (not recorded which).

The chain employs TRBV12-3 or TRBV12-4 and TRBJ1-4; TRBD1 agrees at 10 bases. The ends lost 5 bases at V and 7 bases at J; junction bases unmatched: 7. The CDR3 length is 15 residues. This chain's CDR3 is CASSRDRGRSEKLFF. The CDR3 DNA sequence: TGTGCCAGCAGTCGGGACAGGGGCAGGAGTGAAAAACTGTTTTTT.

This clonotype came up a few times. The chain recombines TRBV28 with TRBJ2-7, with 8 bases matching TRBD2. V shed 3 bases, J shed 5 bases, and the junction held 6 bases outside the gene matches. The CDR3 runs to 14 residues. Germline assignment: CDR1 MDHEN and CDR2 SYDVKM. The CDR3 loop is CASSFVAGGNEQYF. In nucleotides, the CDR3 is TGTGCCAGCAGTTTCGTGGCGGGGGGCAACGAGCAGTACTTC.

This clonotype was seen more than once but under ten times. The genes are TRBV5-1 and TRBJ2-7; D gene ambiguous. The length of the CDR3 is 16 residues. Looked up from germline, CDR1 is SGHRS and CDR2 is YFSETQ. Trimming pared 4 bases from V and 0 bases from J, leaving 17 bases between. CDR3 region: CASSVEAGYSSYEQYF. Here the CDR3 DNA reads TGCGCCAGCAGCGTAGAGGCCGGATACAGCTCCTACGAGCAGTACTTC.

This clonotype was found a few times. This chain connects TRBV12-3 or TRBV12-4 to TRBJ1-1; D is uncertain. This CDR3 contains 14 residues. V was trimmed by 5 bases and J by 5 bases, leaving 15 bases between them. Written as DNA, the CDR3 is TGTGCCAGCAGTGCCCAAATATTGGGAACTGAAGCTTTCTTT. Its protein product is CASSAQILGTEAFF.

This clonotype came up a few times. CDR3 region: CAISDGGGNQETQYF. In nucleotides, the CDR3 is TGTGCCATCAGTGACGGCGGGGGGAACCAAGAGACCCAGTACTTC. This sequence joins TRBV10-3 and TRBJ2-5; 8 bases line up with TRBD2. This CDR3 has 15 amino acids. Germline CDR1 is ENHRY and CDR2 is SYGVKD. The V gene end was trimmed by 3 bases and the J gene end by 0 bases; junction bases not matched to a gene: 3.

V is TRBV29-1 and J is TRBJ2-3; no definite D call. Trimming cost V 3 bases and J 0 bases, with 16 bases left between them. The CDR3 runs 16 residues. Germline V gene lookup returns CDR1 SQVTM and CDR2 ANQGSEA. In nucleotides, the CDR3 is TGCAGCGTTGATCCCCCCTTGGCACCTAGCACAGATACGCAGTATTTT. Its translation is CSVDPPLAPSTDTQYF.

This clonotype has just a few counts. The gene calls are TRBV3-1 and TRBJ2-5; 11 bases line up with TRBD2. The V gene end was trimmed by 4 bases and the J gene end by 5 bases; junction bases not matched to a gene: 6. CDR1 and CDR2 (germline): LGHDT, YNNKEL (reference sequence). This CDR3 contains 15 residues. CDR3 sequence (DNA): TGTGCCAGCAGCCTCCTACTAGCGGGAGAGGAGACCCAGTACTTC. As protein: CASSLLLAGEETQYF.

The chain's CDR3 is CASSFGARVNSPLHF. The CDR3 nucleotides read TGTGCCAGCAGTTTTGGAGCGCGGGTGAATTCACCCCTCCACTTT. The rearrangement links TRBV12-3 or TRBV12-4 to TRBJ1-6; D is ambiguous. This CDR3 region has 15 residues. Between the trimmed V and J ends, which lost 3 bases and 7 bases, there was a span of 13 bases.

This clonotype appeared a few times. V and J are TRBV5-6 and TRBJ2-5; 10 nucleotides align to TRBD2. V shed 2 bases, J shed 5 bases, and the junction held 6 bases outside the gene matches. The length of the CDR3 is 15 residues. In germline, CDR1 is SGHDT, CDR2 YYEEEE. In DNA form, the CDR3 reads TGTGCCAGCAGCTTCTCTAGCGGGAGTTGGGAGACCCAGTACTTC. Translating gives CASSFSSGSWETQYF.

V gene TRBV20-1 combines with J gene TRBJ1-6; D is undetermined. Germline V gives CDR1 DFQATT, CDR2 SNEGSKA (reference sequence). The CDR3 length is 16 residues. V was cut by 0 bases and J by 0 bases, with 9 bases left in between. The CDR3 loop is CSARDGLSSYNSPLHF. CDR3 in DNA: TGCAGTGCTAGAGATGGGCTCAGCTCCTATAATTCACCCCTCCACTTT.

The chain joins TRBV20-1 to TRBJ2-1, with 10 bases fitting TRBD2. Germline loops: CDR1 DFQATT, CDR2 SNEGSKA (reference sequence). Losses at the gene ends were 6 bases for V and 7 bases for J; bases not matched to a gene: 15. The CDR3 loop spans 16 amino acids. CDR3 nucleotides: TGCAGTGCCAACCCCCCAAGGAGCGGGAGGGGAAATGAGCAGTTCTTC. Translated, it gives CSANPPRSGRGNEQFF.

The chain employs TRBV5-8 and TRBJ2-1; D perhaps matches TRBD2 (6 bases). Trimming cost V 0 bases and J 15 bases, with 16 bases left between them. Germline CDR1 is SGHTS and CDR2 is YDEGEE. The CDR3 runs to 13 residues. Here the CDR3 reads CASSLGGRSSLFF. The CDR3 DNA reads TGTGCCAGCAGCTTGGGAGGGAGGTCTAGCCTGTTCTTC.

The chain couples TRBV12-3 or TRBV12-4 to TRBJ1-2, with D tentatively TRBD1 (6 bases). Trimming shortened V by 9 bases and J by 5 bases, and 22 bases separated the two germline ends. This CDR3 region has 15 residues. The CDR3 spells CASKPSGEGLYGYTF. In DNA, the CDR3 is TGTGCCAGTAAGCCCTCAGGGGAAGGGTTATATGGCTACACCTTC.

V usage is TRBV10-3 and J usage is TRBJ2-5, with 13 bases identical to TRBD2. The CDR3 spans 17 residues. Trimming removed 5 bases from V and 5 bases from J; junction bases left unmatched: 11. The V gene's germline CDR1 is ENHRY and CDR2 SYGVKD. CDR3 DNA sequence: TGTGCCATCAGTCTCCGGAGACTAGCGGGAGGCGGGGAGACCCAGTACTTC. It codes for CAISLRRLAGGGETQYF.